The 10 T cell receptor beta chains given below trace back to one sample, sequenced in a study of post-analysis software for immune sequencing data. Study-wide findings and caveats: TRBV5-6, TRBV5-1 and TRBV20-1 were among five TRBV segments more frequent in patients than controls.

Each TCR beta cDNA library carried unique molecular identifiers. TCRdb used MiXCR to reprocess the PCR reads, holding one entry per CDR3 protein. The sample consists of 400,000 to 500,000 distinct CDR3 sequences, 39% of them appearing once. The antigens these receptors bind are not known. The material sequenced was blood. The receptors here all came from a girl aged 2-15 years with multiple sclerosis.

A remark on this clonotype: At one boundary the junction diverges from the germline segment, which might be a read error. The genes are TRBV3-1 and TRBJ2-7; D is uncertain. The DNA end is a closer match to TRBJ2-5, so the J assignment may be wrong. Germline V gene lookup returns CDR1 LGHDT and CDR2 YNNKEL (reference sequence). This CDR3 contains 14 residues. This chain's CDR3 is CACSQFHIRETQYF. In nucleotides, the CDR3 is TGTGCCTGCAGCCAGTTCCACATCCGAGAGACCCAGTACTTC.

The chain couples TRBV4-1 to TRBJ2-5, with 9 bases lining up with TRBD2. The CDR3 has 16 residues. Germline trimming cut 7 bases from V and 1 base from J; bases unmatched to any gene: 10. CDR1 is MGHRA and CDR2 is YSYEKL in the germline V gene. CDR3 in amino acids: CASKGGGGPSQETQYF. The CDR3 region has the DNA TGCGCCAGCAAAGGCGGGGGGGGCCCCTCCCAAGAGACCCAGTACTTC.

There are a few counts of this clonotype. J is TRBJ1-4 and V is TRBV7-2; D is unresolved. V was trimmed by 5 bases and J by 3 bases, leaving 13 bases between them. Looked up from germline, CDR1 is SGHTA and CDR2 is FQGNSA. The CDR3 is 15 residues long. The DNA of the CDR3 is TGTGCCAGCAGCCCAAGATCCGGCTCTAATGAAAAACTGTTTTTT. This encodes CASSPRSGSNEKLFF.

The chain joins TRBV6-5 to TRBJ1-2, with 7 bases matching TRBD1. The CDR3 runs 13 residues. Germline loops: CDR1 MNHEY, CDR2 SVGAGI. With 6 bases clipped from V and 2 bases from J, the junction kept 3 bases outside the gene matches. CDR3 amino acids: CASRQQGNYGYTF. The CDR3 bases are TGTGCCAGCAGGCAACAGGGGAACTATGGCTACACCTTC.

This clonotype was seen a few times. This CDR3 is CASSLRLTYYEQYF. The CDR3 DNA reads TGTGCCAGCAGTTTAAGACTCACTTACTACGAGCAGTACTTC. The chain has TRBV28 and TRBJ2-7; D is ambiguous. The germline V gene has CDR1 MDHEN and CDR2 SYDVKM. The CDR3 extends over 14 amino acids. V lost 2 bases and J 3 bases, leaving 11 bases between the germline ends. The variable domain in full, with the rest retrieved from reference TRBV28 and TRBJ2-7, is DVKVTQSSRYLVKRTGEKVFLECVQDMDHENMFWYRQDPGLGLRLIYFSYDVKMKEKGDIPEGYSVSREKKERFSLILESASTNQTSMYLCASSLRLTYYEQYFGPGTRLTVT.

In this sample, this clonotype turned up a few times. CDR3 region: CASSSGLGGTYEQYF. The CDR3 coding sequence is TGTGCCAGCAGCTCTGGGCTGGGTGGGACCTACGAGCAGTACTTC. V is TRBV7-2 and J is TRBJ2-7, with D unclear. The CDR3 sequence is 15 residues long. V lost 4 bases to trimming and J lost 2 bases, with 15 bases between them. In germline, CDR1 is SGHTA, CDR2 FQGNSA.

This clonotype turned up a few times. V and J are TRBV11-2 and TRBJ2-5; possibly TRBD2 for D (6 bases). This CDR3 region has 16 residues. Germline loops: CDR1 SGHAT, CDR2 FQNNGV. Trimming took 7 bases from V and 1 from J, leaving 19 bases between them. The DNA for the CDR3 is TGTGCCAGCACCAATCAGGTGGGGCGGGGCCAAGAGACCCAGTACTTC. Translating it yields CASTNQVGRGQETQYF.

The rearrangement joins TRBV12-5 to TRBJ1-1, with TRBD1 matching over 7 bases. CDR1 LGHNT and CDR2 FRNRAP come from the germline V gene. V shed 1 base, J shed 2 bases, and the junction held 4 bases outside the gene matches. The CDR3 has 15 residues. The DNA for the CDR3 is TGTGCTAGTGGTTTGGACAGGGGCCGAAACACTGAAGCTTTCTTT. Translated: CASGLDRGRNTEAFF.

This chain's CDR3 is CASSKRVFGLNYEQYF. In nucleotides, the CDR3 is TGTGCCAGCAGCAAAAGAGTCTTTGGGCTAAACTACGAGCAGTACTTC. V gene TRBV5-5 combines with J gene TRBJ2-7; no clear D. Germline CDR1 reads SGHKS; CDR2 reads YYEKEE (reference sequence). The V and J ends lost 4 bases and 3 bases respectively, with 20 bases between them. The CDR3 is made up of 16 amino acids. Filled out from reference TRBV5-5 and TRBJ2-7, the complete variable domain reads DAGVTQSPTHLIKTRGQQVTLRCSPISGHKSVSWYQQVLGQGPQFIFQYYEKEERGRGNFPDRFSARQFPNYSSELNVNALLLGDSALYLCASSKRVFGLNYEQYFGPGTRLTVT.

The rearrangement uses TRBV4-2 and TRBJ2-7; no reliable D call. The CDR3 covers 15 residues. Germline values: CDR1 LGHNA, CDR2 YNFKEQ. Trimming took off 2 bases at V and 2 bases at J, with 13 bases between the two ends. CDR3 protein: CASSQNALDTYEQYF. CDR3 DNA sequence: TGTGCCAGCAGCCAAAACGCCCTTGACACCTACGAGCAGTACTTC.